Presented here are 14 T cell receptor beta chains from one specimen sequenced in a study of persistence of HIV-infected CD4 T cells. For these receptors, no antigen is known. Sequencing used immunoSEQ version 4 in survey mode. Profiling relied on immunoSEQ multiplex PCR, and the TCRdb table lists in-frame clones only, not all of them. This sample has some 30,000 clones, with 60% to 75% found just once. Cells were stimulated with overlapping HIV-1 Gag 15-mer peptides. Sorting selected CD4+ T cells upregulating both CD40 ligand and CD69. The material sequenced was CD4+ T cells sorted from PBMCs after roughly 20-hour stimulation, taken from a patient who received antiretroviral therapy. All receptors derive from an adult man with HIV who was CMV-seropositive.

V is TRBV6-1 and J is TRBJ2-2; D may be TRBD2 (7 bases). V lost 4 bases and J 3 bases, leaving 18 bases between the germline ends. The CDR3 covers 17 residues. Germline CDR1 reads MNHNS; CDR2 reads SASEGT. The CDR3 here is CASSVSWGGWDTGELFF. CDR3 coding DNA: TGTGCCAGCAGTGTCTCCTGGGGGGGCTGGGACACCGGGGAGCTGTTTTTT.

The chain has TRBV19 and TRBJ2-2; D might be TRBD2 (6 bases). The CDR3 loop spans 14 amino acids. The V and J ends lost 2 bases and 5 bases respectively, with 9 bases between them. In germline, CDR1 is LNHDA, CDR2 SQIVND (reference sequence). The CDR3 nucleotides read TGTGCCAGTAGTATATCTCGGGGGACCGGGGAGCTGTTTTTT. Its protein product is CASSISRGTGELFF.

This clone was counted between two and nine times. The genes are TRBV19 and TRBJ1-1, with D uncertain. This CDR3 region has 13 residues. V lost 4 bases to trimming and J lost 3 bases, with 9 bases between them. Germline-derived CDR1 and CDR2 are LNHDA and SQIVND (reference sequence). CDR3 bases: TGTGCCAGTAGTAACCAGAGGGACACTGAAGCTTTCTTT. Protein product: CASSNQRDTEAFF.

The table lists this clone with a few counts. The chain combines TRBV19 with TRBJ2-2; maybe TRBD1 (6 bases). Trimming removed 7 bases at V and 3 bases at J, with 15 bases between. The CDR3 loop spans 15 amino acids. Germline V gene data show CDR1 as LNHDA and CDR2 as SQIVND (reference sequence). DNA of the CDR3: TGTGCCAGTACGGAGGCAGGGGAAGACACCGGGGAGCTGTTTTTT. Protein: CASTEAGEDTGELFF.

This chain joins TRBV18 and TRBJ2-1; D is undetermined. V was trimmed by 6 bases and J by 9 bases, leaving 24 bases between them. The germline gives CDR1 KGHSH, CDR2 LQKENI. The CDR3 covers 16 residues. DNA of the CDR3: TGTGCCAGCTCCCTCTCTAAGCCGGAAGCTGGCCTTGAGCAGTTCTTC. This translates into CASSLSKPEAGLEQFF.

Judged by abundance, this clone is medium-sized (0.01 to 0.1%). The chain couples TRBV20-1 to TRBJ1-2; 8 positions agree with TRBD1. Losses at the gene ends were 5 bases for V and 4 bases for J; bases not matched to a gene: 0. The CDR3 spans 11 residues. Germline V gives CDR1 DFQATT, CDR2 SNEGSKA (reference sequence). DNA of the CDR3: TGCAGTGCTGACAGGGGCTATGGCTACACCTTC. It specifies CSADRGYGYTF.

The gene calls are TRBV6-5 and TRBJ1-2, with 7 bases identical to TRBD1. CDR1 and CDR2 (germline): MNHEY, SVGAGI. The length of the CDR3 is 15 residues. The J segment lost 8 bases and the V segment lost 2 bases, leaving 11 bases of the junction unmatched. The CDR3 reads CASSYTGQRRGGYTF. The CDR3 nucleotides are TGTGCCAGCAGTTACACGGGACAGCGCCGGGGAGGCTACACCTTC.

This chain uses TRBV9 with TRBJ2-3; D is possibly TRBD1 or TRBD2 (6 bases each). The ends were cut back, 0 bases at V and 0 bases at J, with 11 bases in the middle. The germline V gene has CDR1 SGDLS and CDR2 YYNGEE. The CDR3 loop spans 16 amino acids. CDR3 region: CASSVAIGGSTDTQYF. CDR3 DNA sequence: TGTGCCAGCAGCGTAGCTATCGGGGGCAGCACAGATACGCAGTATTTT. The whole variable domain, filled in from reference TRBV9 and TRBJ2-3, reads DSGVTQTPKHLITATGQRVTLRCSPRSGDLSVYWYQQSLDQGLQFLIQYYNGEERAKGNILERFSAQQFPDLHSELNLSSLELGDSALYFCASSVAIGGSTDTQYFGPGTRLTVL.

J is TRBJ2-3 and V is TRBV2, with D unclear. The CDR3 loop spans 13 amino acids. Germline V gene lookup returns CDR1 SNHLY and CDR2 FYNNEI. V was clipped by 5 bases and J by 1 base, with 7 bases between them. Here the CDR3 reads CASSTQGTDTQYF. The CDR3, as DNA: TGTGCCAGCAGTACTCAAGGCACAGATACGCAGTATTTT.

V is TRBV3-1 (or the pseudogene TRBV3-2) and J is TRBJ1-1; D call uncertain. Trimming cost V 5 bases and J 9 bases, with 16 bases left between them. The CDR3 has 13 amino acids. Germline V lookup: CDR1 LGHDT, CDR2 YNNKEL (reference sequence). CDR3 loop: CASSIRGDSQAFF. The CDR3 DNA reads as TGTGCCAGCAGCATCCGGGGAGATAGCCAAGCTTTCTTT.

The genes are TRBV28 and TRBJ2-3; D gene unclear. The germline V and J ends were trimmed by 5 bases and 2 bases, with 8 bases remaining between them. CDR1 MDHEN and CDR2 SYDVKM come from the germline V gene. CDR3 length: 13 amino acids. The CDR3 is CASSRAHTDTQYF. The CDR3 nucleotides read TGTGCCAGCAGTAGGGCGCACACAGATACGCAGTATTTT. The full variable domain, its missing parts supplied by reference TRBV28 and TRBJ2-3, is DVKVTQSSRYLVKRTGEKVFLECVQDMDHENMFWYRQDPGLGLRLIYFSYDVKMKEKGDIPEGYSVSREKKERFSLILESASTNQTSMYLCASSRAHTDTQYFGPGTRLTVL.

In DNA, the CDR3 is TGTGCCAGCAGTTACCGGGAGAACACCGGGGAGCTGTTTTTT. It translates to CASSYRENTGELFF. The chain uses TRBV6-5 and TRBJ2-2, with a possible D match to TRBD2 (5 bases). CDR3 size: 14 residues. Germline-derived CDR1 and CDR2 are MNHEY and SVGAGI. V was shortened by 2 bases and J by 1 base, with 5 bases between the two germline ends.

This clone was seen a few times. J is TRBJ2-7 and V is TRBV4-2; 7 nucleotides match TRBD1. In germline, CDR1 is LGHNA, CDR2 YNFKEQ. The CDR3 has 16 amino acids. V was pared by 4 bases and J by 0 bases, with 9 bases of the junction left unmatched. The CDR3: CASSLGHRDSSYEQYF. CDR3 DNA: TGTGCCAGCAGCCTTGGCCACCGGGACAGCTCCTACGAGCAGTACTTC.

The chain carries TRBV11-2 and TRBJ1-1; the match to TRBD1 covers 7 bases. Germline loops: CDR1 SGHAT, CDR2 FQNNGV. This CDR3 is 19 amino acids long. V shed 0 bases, J shed 4 bases, and the junction held 17 bases outside the gene matches. Here the CDR3 DNA reads TGTGCCAGCAGCTTAGAAGGGGTCCGGGACAGTTGGTCGAGCACTGAAGCTTTCTTT. It yields the protein CASSLEGVRDSWSSTEAFF.